This T cell receptor (beta chain) was retrieved from a study of shared clonotypes between healthy human individuals (TCRdb year 2020). Study-level background: Three men and a couple of women, aged 18 to 49 years, made up the cohort. For each donor, CD4 naive and CD4 memory were each run on three plates, CD8 naive on two plates, and CD8 memory on one plate. To estimate repertoire size and how much clonotype sharing occurs between individuals, the study deeply sequenced the blood TCR repertoires of roughly 5 healthy adults. To increase sequencing depth and limit assay-specific biases, TCR repertoire library preparation and sequencing were carried out by different laboratories using diverse techniques. Between about 0.85 and 9.5 billion PBMCs per donor were obtained by leukapheresis. The research as a whole found: The small number of donors limited the genetic and exposure-history diversity represented. Estimated clonotype richness was generally larger for naive than for memory subsets. Sampling was limited to blood, and TCR repertoires in tissue likely differ from TCR repertoires in blood. Based on pairwise subsampling, the degree of clonotype sharing among donors was expected to be affected by sequencing depth. Clonotypes shared by all four sorted-subset donors showed higher generation probabilities than non-shared clonotypes. Around 5.4% of naive CD4, approximately 3.7% of naive CD8, approximately 2% of memory CD4, and around 0.42% of memory CD8 clonotypes were shared across several donors. Incomplete sequencing was indicated by rarefaction of sorted-subset datasets, despite the large sequencing depth.

Using the deep immunoSEQ assay, TCR CDR3 regions were amplified from genomic DNA by multiplex PCR. Extracted genomic DNA from each cell subset was spread evenly across all wells of several immunoSEQ 96-well plates, with each plate serving as a replicate. Each replicate PCR for sorted subsets received about 0.2 ug genomic DNA, equal to about 30,000 T cell genomes. Purified libraries were measured with a Qubit 3.0 fluorometer, size-checked on a Bioanalyzer 2100, and measured again with the KAPA Library Quantification kit. Each immunoSEQ 96-well plate was sequenced on its own single-read 150-cycle Illumina NextSeq 550 flow cell. In the original analysis: Because the immunoSEQ output held only junctional sequences and lacked quality scores, the filtering could not match the filtering applied to full-length reads. To assign V/J genes and CDR3, sequences were annotated against IMGT germline references using PyIR, a Python wrapper for IgBLAST v1.9. Reads were filtered out if the reads had weak V/J assignments (E-value above 1e-6), no CDR3, stop codons, out-of-frame junctions, or ambiguous translated residues. V3J clonotypes were defined as sequences sharing the same inferred V gene, J gene, and CDR3 amino acid sequence. Percentage overlap between repertoires was computed as shared unique clonotypes divided by the size of the smaller repertoire. RTK rarefaction, the Chao1 estimator, and Recon v2.1 estimates of unobserved clonotypes were used to assess repertoire richness. Generation probabilities were computed with OLGA for all TCRbeta clonotypes obtained by the gDNA method from a handful of donors. TCRdb mirrors the immuneACCESS table, restricted to in-frame sequences. Some clones are absent from its copies; in checked studies, under half trace to an unresolved V gene, and the reason for the others is unknown. The V and J calls and clone size come from that table; D and trimming were worked out from the DNA. This sample comprises some 2.1 million clones, roughly 95% of them detected only once. About 0.13% of the sample goes to the ten largest clones.

Healthy HIV-negative adults with no recently reported acute infections or vaccinations were included as donors. Only Caucasian adults living in Nashville, Tennessee, USA were represented among the donors. CD4+ T cells were enriched through magnetic negative selection, after which naive cells were positively selected on CD45RA and the remaining negative fraction served as the memory subset. After blood collection by leukapheresis, PBMCs were isolated using Ficoll-Histopaque density gradient centrifugation and then cryopreserved in the vapor phase of liquid nitrogen. Purity and quantity of every magnetically sorted T cell population were checked by analytical flow cytometry. Genomic DNA was isolated from each sorted fraction and quantified by UV absorbance on a Nanodrop 2000c. A remark on this clone: Its antigen specificity is not known. Nothing much larger sits one base from this clone, and base qualities are not available. The same CDR3 can be traced to other DNA sequences in this sample.

Trimming costs V 1 base and J 9 bases, and their ends lie 7 bases apart. The CDR3, cysteine through phenylalanine, is 12 amino acids long. The CDR3 DNA has 36 bases and is translated from base 1. For CDR1 and CDR2, the germline V gene lists SGHVS and FQNEAQ. This receptor was identified in a man aged 18-30 years in good health. The rearrangement combines TRBV7-8 with TRBJ1-5, with an unclear D gene assignment. Sequenced material: naive CD4+ T cells sorted from blood. Taken with the paper, the label for cell subset or site translates to: CD45RA+ positively selected. The DNA is TGTGCCAGCAGCTTAGTCGGAGGGCCCCAGCATTTT. Translation gives CASSLVGGPQHF.